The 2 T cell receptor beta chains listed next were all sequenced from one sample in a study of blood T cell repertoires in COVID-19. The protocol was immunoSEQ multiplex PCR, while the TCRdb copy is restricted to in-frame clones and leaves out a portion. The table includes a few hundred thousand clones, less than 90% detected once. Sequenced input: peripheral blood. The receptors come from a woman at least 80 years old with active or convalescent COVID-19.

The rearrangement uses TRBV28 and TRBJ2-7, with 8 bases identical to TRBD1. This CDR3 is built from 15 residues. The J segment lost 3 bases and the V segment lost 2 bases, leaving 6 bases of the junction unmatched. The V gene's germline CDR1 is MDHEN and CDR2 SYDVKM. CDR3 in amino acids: CASSLTGQGSYEQYF. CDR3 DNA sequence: TGTGCCAGCAGTTTAACCGGACAGGGAAGCTACGAGCAGTACTTC.

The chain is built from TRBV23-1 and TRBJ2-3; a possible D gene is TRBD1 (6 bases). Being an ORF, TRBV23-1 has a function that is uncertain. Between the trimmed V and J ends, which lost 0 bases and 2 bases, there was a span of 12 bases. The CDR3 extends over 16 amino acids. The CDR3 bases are TGCGCCAGCAGTCAATCGACGCAGGGGAACACAGATACGCAGTATTTT. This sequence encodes CASSQSTQGNTDTQYF.